Below, 30 T cell receptor beta chains from the same sample are listed, as sequenced in a study of blood T cell repertoires in COVID-19. The assay was immunoSEQ multiplex PCR, and TCRdb's table has in-frame clones only and misses some. This sample yields roughly 220,000 clones, of which around 84% are seen a single time; 2.9% belongs to the top ten. Sequencing was carried out using peripheral blood. These receptors all come from a man aged 45 to 65 who had recovered from COVID-19.

This CDR3 reads CASAMEGDRGSYSNQPQHF. Written as DNA, the CDR3 is TGTGCCAGCGCCATGGAAGGGGACAGGGGGTCATATAGCAATCAGCCCCAGCATTTT. The J gene is TRBJ1-5, the V gene TRBV28, with 11 positions matching TRBD1. The CDR3 length is 19 residues. CDR1 is MDHEN, CDR2 SYDVKM, per germline. The V and J ends lost 8 bases and 0 bases, in that order; junction bases with no gene match: 15. Together with reference TRBV28 and TRBJ1-5, the CDR3 gives the full variable domain: DVKVTQSSRYLVKRTGEKVFLECVQDMDHENMFWYRQDPGLGLRLIYFSYDVKMKEKGDIPEGYSVSREKKERFSLILESASTNQTSMYLCASAMEGDRGSYSNQPQHFGDGTRLSIL.

This CDR3 is CASSGDSYEQYF. DNA of the CDR3: TGCGCCAGCAGCGGTGACAGCTACGAGCAGTACTTC. This rearrangement joins TRBV10-1 to TRBJ2-7; a possible D gene is TRBD1 (5 bases). V was shortened by 6 bases and J by 3 bases, with 9 bases between the two germline ends. The CDR3 is 12 amino acids. Germline V lookup: CDR1 WNHNN, CDR2 SYGVQD (reference sequence).

J is TRBJ1-1 and V is TRBV25-1, with TRBD1 matching 8 bases. Germline values: CDR1 MGHDK, CDR2 SYGVNS. The CDR3 loop spans 15 amino acids. Trimming removed 2 bases from V and 2 bases from J; junction bases left unmatched: 4. CDR3 sequence reads: CASSEVTGGNTEAFF. The CDR3 DNA reads as TGTGCCAGCAGTGAAGTAACAGGGGGAAACACTGAAGCTTTCTTT. Complete variable domain (other parts from reference TRBV25-1 and TRBJ1-1): EADIYQTPRYLVIGTGKKITLECSQTMGHDKMYWYQQDPGMELHLIHYSYGVNSTEKGDLSSESTVSRIRTEHFPLTLESARPSHTSQYLCASSEVTGGNTEAFFGQGTRLTVV.

The chain employs TRBV13 and TRBJ2-3, with 13 nucleotides matching TRBD2. The germline gives CDR1 PRHDT, CDR2 FYEKMQ (reference sequence). The CDR3 has 18 amino acids. The V segment lost 1 base and the J segment 0 bases; nucleotides outside the gene matches: 4. CDR3 protein: CASSLVGGLAGSTDTQYF. The CDR3 nucleotides read TGTGCCAGCAGCTTAGTAGGGGGACTAGCGGGGAGCACAGATACGCAGTATTTT. The full variable domain, with the rest looked up from reference TRBV13 and TRBJ2-3, is AAGVIQSPRHLIKEKRETATLKCYPIPRHDTVYWYQQGPGQDPQFLISFYEKMQSDKGSIPDRFSAQQFSDYHSELNMSSLELGDSALYFCASSLVGGLAGSTDTQYFGPGTRLTVL.

This sequence joins TRBV27 and TRBJ2-4; possibly TRBD1 for D (5 bases). The CDR3 sequence is 18 residues long. Germline loops: CDR1 MNHEY, CDR2 SMNVEV (reference sequence). V lost 3 bases to trimming and J lost 3 bases, with 21 bases between them. Here the CDR3 reads CASSFTRVGRSGKNIQYF. CDR3 DNA sequence: TGTGCCAGCAGTTTTACCAGGGTGGGCCGATCCGGCAAAAACATTCAGTACTTC.

This chain links TRBV6-5 with TRBJ2-7; a weak D match, TRBD1 (5 bases). The germline V gene encodes CDR1 MNHEY and CDR2 SVGAGI. CDR3 length: 14 residues. V was clipped by 10 bases and J by 3 bases, with 19 bases between them. For the CDR3, the DNA is TGTGCCACCCCCTCCGGACAAGCAAACTACGAGCAGTACTTC. Residues: CATPSGQANYEQYF.

This chain connects TRBV28 to TRBJ2-5; D call uncertain. The CDR3 is 15 amino acids. Trimming shortened V by 6 bases and J by 2 bases, and 16 bases separated the two germline ends. Germline CDR1 and CDR2: MDHEN and SYDVKM. For the CDR3, the DNA is TGTGCCAGCAGCTCGAGGTTGGCGGCTCAAGAGACCCAGTACTTC. Translating gives CASSSRLAAQETQYF. Full variable domain (rest looked up from reference TRBV28 and TRBJ2-5): DVKVTQSSRYLVKRTGEKVFLECVQDMDHENMFWYRQDPGLGLRLIYFSYDVKMKEKGDIPEGYSVSREKKERFSLILESASTNQTSMYLCASSSRLAAQETQYFGPGTRLLVL.

The chain combines TRBV21-1 with TRBJ1-2; the D call TRBD1 from the table was never checked on the DNA. TRBV21-1 is given as a pseudogene. The CDR3 has 15 amino acids. This chain's CDR3 is CASSVGDKSSYGYTF. CDR3 coding DNA: TGTGCCAGCAGCGTCGGGGACAAGTCTTCCTATGGCTACACCTTC.

This sequence joins TRBV7-2 and TRBJ2-7; D gene ambiguous. This CDR3 has 11 amino acids. V was clipped by 0 bases and J by 6 bases, with 3 bases between them. CDR1 SGHTA and CDR2 FQGNSA come from the germline V gene. As DNA, the CDR3 is TGTGCCAGCAGCTTAGCTCGCGAGCAGTACTTC. Amino acid sequence: CASSLAREQYF.

The rearrangement uses TRBV27 and TRBJ2-7; 8 bases are shared with TRBD1. Germline CDR1 and CDR2: MNHEY and SMNVEV (reference sequence). The CDR3 has 13 residues. Trimming at V came to 6 bases and at J to 7 bases, leaving 8 bases not matched to a gene. The CDR3 nucleotides are TGTGCCAGCAGCCAGGACAGGGTGGGTGAGCAGTACTTC. It yields the protein CASSQDRVGEQYF.

The chain is built from TRBV2 and TRBJ2-5; D unresolved. CDR1 is SNHLY and CDR2 is FYNNEI in the germline V gene. Trimming took 4 bases from V and 4 from J, leaving 4 bases between them. This CDR3 is built from 11 residues. This CDR3 is CASSARETQYF. The CDR3, as DNA: TGTGCCAGCAGTGCTAGAGAGACCCAGTACTTC.

The V and J genes are TRBV28 and TRBJ1-2; 9 nucleotides align to TRBD1. Trimming took 5 bases from V and 6 from J; bases not matched to a gene: 13. CDR3 length equals 16 residues. Per germline, CDR1 MDHEN and CDR2 SYDVKM. The CDR3 is CASSPADRGTSHGYTF. The CDR3 DNA reads TGTGCCAGCAGTCCTGCGGACAGGGGCACGTCGCATGGCTACACCTTC.

The chain links TRBV3-1 (or the pseudogene TRBV3-2) to TRBJ2-1, with D unresolved. From germline, CDR1 is LGHDT and CDR2 YNNKEL (reference sequence). This CDR3 region has 13 residues. V lost 4 bases, J lost 8 bases, and 12 bases lay in between. CDR3 in amino acids: CASSPWASDEQFF. The CDR3, as DNA: TGTGCCAGCAGCCCCTGGGCCTCTGATGAGCAGTTCTTC.

This clone was detected ten times or more. The chain links TRBV28 to TRBJ1-6; D not resolved. The ends were cut back, 6 bases at V and 6 bases at J, with 15 bases in the middle. Germline V gene lookup returns CDR1 MDHEN and CDR2 SYDVKM. The CDR3 has 15 residues. CDR3 bases: TGTGCCAGCAGACGGCGCGGGATGGGTAATTCACCCCTCCACTTT. Encoded protein: CASRRRGMGNSPLHF.

The V gene is TRBV27, the J gene TRBJ2-2; a possible D gene is TRBD1 (6 bases). Germline CDR1 and CDR2: MNHEY and SMNVEV (reference sequence). The CDR3 has 13 amino acids. V lost 4 bases, J lost 6 bases, and 9 bases lay in between. The DNA for the CDR3 is TGTGCCAGCAGTTCGAACAGGGCCGGGGAGCTGTTTTTT. This sequence encodes CASSSNRAGELFF.

The DNA of the CDR3 is TGTGCCAGCAGCTTAACCGGGACACCGCAAGAGACCCAGTACTTC. Its translation: CASSLTGTPQETQYF. This rearrangement joins TRBV5-4 to TRBJ2-5; D may be TRBD1 (6 bases). From germline, CDR1 is SGHNT and CDR2 YYREEE (reference sequence). The CDR3 sequence is 15 residues long. V lost 2 bases, J lost 2 bases, and 13 bases lay in between.

With regard to this clone: The germline gene is not matched at one end of the junction; a read error may be the cause. The chain uses TRBV6-1 and TRBJ2-3, with 10 bases aligning to TRBD1. The CDR3 is 14 residues long. Germline values: CDR1 MNHNS, CDR2 SASEGT. This CDR3 reads CASREGQGADTQYF. Here the CDR3 DNA reads TGTGCCAGCAGAGAAGGACAGGGGGCAGATACGCAGTATTTT.

The V gene is TRBV19, the J gene TRBJ1-5; tentative D call: TRBD1 (5 bases). The V and J ends lost 1 base and 4 bases respectively, with 11 bases between them. Germline-derived CDR1 and CDR2 are LNHDA and SQIVND (reference sequence). The CDR3 runs 15 residues. The DNA of the CDR3 is TGTGCCAGTAGTATAGTGGGGCAACAGAATCAGCCCCAGCATTTT. Translation gives CASSIVGQQNQPQHF.

The chain has TRBV2 and TRBJ1-4; possible D gene TRBD1, 5 bases. V was shortened by 5 bases and J by 5 bases, with 12 bases between the two germline ends. CDR1 is SNHLY and CDR2 is FYNNEI in the germline V gene. The CDR3 totals 14 residues. The CDR3 protein is CASSTDRLNEKLFF. The CDR3 DNA reads as TGTGCCAGCAGTACAGACAGACTCAATGAAAAACTGTTTTTT.

The chain employs TRBV28 and TRBJ1-5; possibly TRBD1 for D (6 bases). CDR3 length: 14 amino acids. The V gene lost 4 bases and the J gene lost 4 bases, with 11 bases spanning the gap. CDR1 MDHEN and CDR2 SYDVKM come from the germline V gene. The CDR3 here is CASSSFRGNQPQHF. Written as DNA, the CDR3 is TGTGCCAGCAGTTCCTTCAGGGGTAATCAGCCCCAGCATTTT.

The V and J genes are TRBV28 and TRBJ2-2; D is perhaps TRBD2 (7 bases). The CDR3 contains 15 residues. Germline CDR1 reads MDHEN; CDR2 reads SYDVKM. The V end lost 2 bases, the J end lost 5 bases, and 12 bases lay between the germline ends. As DNA, the CDR3 is TGTGCCAGCAGTTTAGGGGGGGCGCGGACCGGGGAGCTGTTTTTT. This sequence encodes CASSLGGARTGELFF.

The V gene is TRBV6-4, the J gene TRBJ2-7, with TRBD2 matching 9 bases. V was pared by 0 bases and J by 2 bases, with 11 bases of the junction left unmatched. The CDR3 is 18 amino acids. CDR1 MRHNA and CDR2 SNTAGT come from the germline V gene. This chain's CDR3 is CASSDSSQVAGGPYEQYF. Here the CDR3 DNA reads TGTGCCAGCAGTGACTCGTCCCAAGTTGCGGGAGGGCCCTACGAGCAGTACTTC.

This chain joins TRBV28 and TRBJ1-5, with D unclear. Trimming pared 5 bases from V and 2 bases from J, leaving 10 bases between. This CDR3 comprises 14 residues. CDR1 and CDR2 from the germline V gene are MDHEN and SYDVKM. This CDR3 is CASSRGYGNQPQHF. Here the CDR3 DNA reads TGTGCCAGCAGTAGAGGGTACGGCAATCAGCCCCAGCATTTT.

The CDR3 nucleotides read TGTGCCAGCAGAGGGGACAGGGGGCTTGAGCAGTACTTC. This translates into CASRGDRGLEQYF. The chain carries TRBV27 and TRBJ2-7; 12 positions agree with TRBD1. J lost 7 bases, V lost 6 bases, and 4 bases had no gene match. Looked up from germline, CDR1 is MNHEY and CDR2 is SMNVEV (reference sequence). The CDR3 length is 13 residues.

This rearrangement joins TRBV19 to TRBJ1-2; D ambiguous. Trimming took 3 bases from V and 8 from J, leaving 22 bases between them. CDR1 is LNHDA and CDR2 is SQIVND in the germline V gene (reference sequence). CDR3 size: 16 residues. Here the CDR3 reads CASSIRRERDWRGYTF. The CDR3 nucleotides are TGTGCCAGTAGTATTCGCCGGGAGAGGGATTGGCGCGGCTACACCTTC.

The chain has TRBV6-6 and TRBJ2-7; D gene unclear. The CDR3 sequence is 13 residues long. V was trimmed by 0 bases and J by 6 bases, leaving 9 bases between them. In germline, CDR1 is MNHNY, CDR2 SVGAGI (reference sequence). This CDR3 reads CASSYSQISEQYF. In nucleotides, the CDR3 is TGTGCCAGCAGTTACTCCCAGATCTCCGAGCAGTACTTC.

The chain carries TRBV29-1 and TRBJ2-3; 7 bases map to TRBD1. The V gene end was trimmed by 4 bases and the J gene end by 2 bases; junction bases not matched to a gene: 3. CDR1 is SQVTM and CDR2 is ANQGSEA in the germline V gene. The CDR3 has 13 residues. This CDR3 reads CSVGQGVTDTQYF. The CDR3 bases are TGCAGCGTTGGCCAGGGGGTCACAGATACGCAGTATTTT.

This rearrangement joins TRBV21-1 to TRBJ2-3; TRBD1 reflects the table's D call only, with no check against the DNA. TRBV21-1 is annotated as a pseudogene. The length of the CDR3 is 17 residues. The CDR3 sequence is CASSHEGASDSTDTQYF. The CDR3 DNA is TGTGCCAGCAGCCACGAGGGGGCTAGCGATAGCACAGATACGCAGTATTTT.

The chain carries TRBV5-4 and TRBJ2-7, with 8 bases aligning to TRBD2. From germline, CDR1 is SGHNT and CDR2 YYREEE (reference sequence). V dropped 0 bases and J dropped 4; count of bases not matched to a gene: 6. This CDR3 comprises 15 residues. As DNA, the CDR3 is TGTGCCAGCAGCTTGGCAGCGGGAGTGGGGTACGAGCAGTACTTC. It codes for CASSLAAGVGYEQYF.

V gene TRBV19 combines with J gene TRBJ2-7; 7 nucleotides match TRBD1. J gave up 2 bases and V 3 bases, and 1 base lay outside the gene matches. The CDR3 is 13 residues long. The germline V gene has CDR1 LNHDA and CDR2 SQIVND (reference sequence). The DNA for the CDR3 is TGTGCCAGTAGTATTACAGGGGCCTACGAGCAGTACTTC. It is translated as CASSITGAYEQYF.